The rows below give T cell receptor beta chains drawn from one sample of a study of beta chain features in type 1 diabetes. Method: immunoSEQ multiplex PCR; TCRdb's copy keeps in-frame clones and lacks some. The sample has under 250,000 clones, 13% to 15% seen once. Input material: naive CD4+ T cells from blood. All receptors come from a woman aged 40-49 years in good health. Each CDR3 is given with its conserved first and last residue. The D gene is left open where the match is weak. Expanded clones get a size class; other rows say once, few or many, or leave the size out.

size | D | J | V | CDR3 | DNA
few | - | TRBJ1-3 | TRBV7-2 | CASSLGAGNTIYF | TGTGCCAGCAGCTTAGGGGCGGGAAACACCATATATTTT
- | - | TRBJ2-2 | TRBV6-1 | CASVGAGELFF | TGTGCCAGCGTCGGGGCCGGGGAGCTGTTTTTT
few | TRBD2 | TRBJ2-3 | TRBV5-4 | CASSSPRLAGRDTQYF | TGTGCCAGCAGCTCACCAAGACTAGCGGGGAGAGATACGCAGTATTTT
- | TRBD1 | TRBJ2-2 | TRBV7-2 | CASSLSGSRGPRELFF | TGTGCCAGCAGCTTAAGTGGGTCCAGGGGGCCAAGGGAGCTGTTTTTT
- | TRBD1 | TRBJ1-3 | TRBV7-9 | CASSPRQGSSGNTIYF | TGTGCCAGCAGCCCCCGACAGGGGTCCTCTGGAAACACCATATATTTT
- | TRBD1 | TRBJ1-2 | TRBV7-9 | CASSLGTGDYGYTF | TGTGCCAGCAGCTTAGGGACAGGGGACTATGGCTACACCTTC
few | TRBD1 | TRBJ1-2 | TRBV25-1 | CASSEYGTGGVYGYTF | TGTGCCAGCAGTGAATACGGGACAGGGGGAGTCTATGGCTACACCTTC
- | - | TRBJ2-7 | TRBV19 | CASSTDGQLSYEQYF | TGTGCCAGTAGTACCGATGGACAACTCTCCTACGAGCAGTACTTC
few | - | TRBJ1-1 | TRBV27 | CASSLWGRKSLNTEAFF | TGTGCCAGCAGTTTATGGGGCAGAAAGTCGTTGAACACTGAAGCTTTCTTT
few | TRBD2 | TRBJ2-1 | TRBV9 | CASSVDLSGGVRNEQFF | TGTGCCAGCAGCGTAGACCTCAGCGGGGGGGTTAGGAATGAGCAGTTCTTC
few | - | TRBJ2-3 | TRBV2 | CASSETVGVSFTQYF | TGTGCCAGCAGTGAAACGGTGGGCGTCAGTTTTACGCAGTATTTT
- | TRBD1 | TRBJ2-5 | TRBV2 | CASSGQGKETQYF | TGTGCCAGCAGTGGACAGGGAAAAGAGACCCAGTACTTC
- | - | TRBJ1-3 | TRBV5-1 | CASSVGRGSGNTIYF | TGCGCCAGCAGTGTGGGCAGGGGCTCTGGAAACACCATATATTTT
- | TRBD2 | TRBJ2-3 | TRBV5-4 | CASSYPGLAGRPTDTQYF | TGTGCCAGCAGCTATCCGGGACTAGCGGGGAGACCCACAGATACGCAGTATTTT
- | - | TRBJ2-3 | TRBV7-9 | CASSAGGGTQYF | TGTGCCAGCAGCGCCGGCGGCGGTACGCAGTATTTT
- | - | TRBJ2-5 | TRBV10-1 | CASSESLIGETQYF | TGCGCCAGCAGTGAGTCCCTCATCGGGGAGACCCAGTACTTC
- | - | TRBJ1-2 | TRBV2 | CASSDAGVEYGYTF | TGTGCCAGCAGTGACGCAGGGGTAGAGTATGGCTACACCTTC
few | TRBD1 | TRBJ2-5 | TRBV12-5 | CASGPRDSQETQYF | TGTGCTAGTGGACCCCGGGACAGTCAAGAGACCCAGTACTTC
- | - | TRBJ1-1 | TRBV6-5 | CASSYSGGNTEAFF | TGTGCCAGCAGTTACTCTGGCGGTAACACTGAAGCTTTCTTT
few | - | TRBJ1-5 | TRBV4-1 | CASSQELEVGYSNQPQHF | TGCGCCAGCAGCCAAGAACTGGAGGTGGGGTATAGCAATCAGCCCCAGCATTTT
- | TRBD1 | TRBJ2-7 | TRBV6-5 | CASSSTARTGLYEQYF | TGTGCCAGCAGTTCAACGGCCCGGACAGGCTTGTACGAGCAGTACTTC
- | - | TRBJ2-3 | TRBV11-2 | CASSPSGSDTQYF | TGTGCCAGCAGCCCGTCGGGGTCGGATACGCAGTATTTT
- | - | TRBJ1-5 | TRBV25-1 | CASSNSGSNQPQHF | TGTGCCAGCAGTAACTCAGGGAGCAATCAGCCCCAGCATTTT
- | TRBD2 | TRBJ2-7 | TRBV6-5 | CASSYGGSYEQYF | TGTGCCAGCAGCTACGGGGGGTCCTACGAGCAGTACTTC
few | - | TRBJ2-1 | TRBV9 | CASSVGGVLAEQFF | TGTGCCAGCAGCGTGGGCGGGGTTCTCGCTGAGCAGTTCTTC
- | TRBD2 | TRBJ2-7 | TRBV5-1 | CASSLTSGPNEQYF | TGCGCCAGCAGCCTTACTAGCGGGCCTAACGAGCAGTACTTC
few | TRBD1 | TRBJ2-2 | TRBV19 | CASSIRSGQGSTGELFF | TGTGCCAGTAGTATAAGGTCGGGACAGGGGAGCACCGGGGAGCTGTTTTTT
- | TRBD2 | TRBJ2-7 | TRBV5-6 | CASSLGPPGLAAYEQYF | TGTGCCAGCAGCTTGGGCCCCCCGGGACTAGCGGCCTACGAGCAGTACTTC
- | TRBD1 | TRBJ2-2 | TRBV4-1 | CASRQGMGTGELFF | TGCGCCAGCAGACAGGGGATGGGCACCGGGGAGCTGTTTTTT
few | - | TRBJ2-7 | TRBV5-1 | CASSLLESSYEQYF | TGCGCCAGCAGCTTGTTAGAGTCTTCCTACGAGCAGTACTTC
- | - | TRBJ2-2 | TRBV6-5 | CASTRLVLGGELFF | TGTGCCAGCACCCGACTAGTTTTGGGCGGGGAGCTGTTTTTT
- | TRBD1 | TRBJ1-2 | TRBV5-4 | CASSPTGYGYTF | TGTGCCAGCAGCCCGACAGGGTATGGCTACACCTTC
- | TRBD1 | TRBJ2-7 | TRBV6-6 | CASSRQGPTYEQYF | TGTGCCAGCAGTCGACAGGGACCAACCTACGAGCAGTACTTC
- | - | TRBJ1-4 | TRBV25-1 | CASSAYGGGEKLFF | TGTGCCAGCAGTGCCTACGGGGGAGGGGAAAAACTGTTTTTT
- | TRBD1 | TRBJ2-3 | TRBV7-9 | CASSSRDRDTDTQYF | TGTGCCAGCAGCTCCCGGGACAGGGACACAGATACGCAGTATTTT
- | TRBD2 | TRBJ2-1 | TRBV25-1 | CASSVLGLAGGNEQFF | TGTGCCAGCAGTGTTTTGGGACTAGCGGGGGGAAATGAGCAGTTCTTC
- | - | TRBJ2-5 | TRBV18 | CASSPYSQETQYF | TGTGCCAGCTCACCCTACAGCCAAGAGACCCAGTACTTC
few | - | TRBJ1-1 | TRBV18 | CASSPRGGTNTEAFF | TGTGCCAGCTCACCACGCGGAGGGACGAACACTGAAGCTTTCTTT
- | TRBD1 | TRBJ2-1 | TRBV9 | CASSVGSGGDYNEQFF | TGTGCCAGCAGCGTAGGGTCAGGGGGAGACTACAATGAGCAGTTCTTC
- | - | TRBJ1-2 | TRBV2 | CASTTRTDVYGYTF | TGTGCCAGCACGACAAGGACAGACGTCTATGGCTACACCTTC
few | TRBD2 | TRBJ2-3 | TRBV7-8 | CASSGTSGSTDTQYF | TGTGCCAGCAGCGGGACTAGCGGAAGCACAGATACGCAGTATTTT
few | - | TRBJ1-2 | TRBV7-9 | CASSQVPVNYGYTF | TGCGCCAGCAGCCAAGTTCCGGTTAACTATGGCTACACCTTC
- | TRBD1 | TRBJ2-7 | TRBV6-5 | CASSFRDRGHEQYF | TGTGCCAGCAGTTTCCGGGACAGGGGGCACGAGCAGTACTTC
- | - | TRBJ2-7 | TRBV4-1 | CASSSEKRTQETYEQYF | TGCGCCAGCAGCTCCGAGAAGAGAACTCAGGAAACCTACGAGCAGTACTTC
few | - | TRBJ2-7 | TRBV11-2 | CASSLGTSSSYEQYF | TGTGCCAGCAGCTTAGGTACTTCGAGCTCCTACGAGCAGTACTTC
- | - | TRBJ2-1 | TRBV7-8 | CASSFQGPHNEQFF | TGTGCCAGCAGCTTTCAGGGGCCACACAATGAGCAGTTCTTC
once | TRBD1 | TRBJ1-2 | TRBV5-1 | CASSLSGGNYGYTF | TGCGCCAGCAGCTTGTCAGGGGGAAACTATGGCTACACCTTC
- | - | TRBJ2-7 | TRBV9 | CASSVPGSGEQYF | TGTGCCAGCAGCGTTCCAGGGTCGGGCGAGCAGTACTTC
few | - | TRBJ2-7 | TRBV12-5 | CASGLGLQGLEQYF | TGTGCTAGTGGTTTGGGGTTACAGGGCCTGGAGCAGTACTTC
- | - | TRBJ1-6 | TRBV7-2 | CASSFSPSSYNSPLHF | TGTGCCAGCAGCTTCAGTCCCAGCTCCTATAATTCACCCCTCCACTTT
few | TRBD1 | TRBJ2-2 | TRBV5-4 | CASSPWTGGTGELFF | TGTGCCAGCAGCCCCTGGACAGGCGGGACCGGGGAGCTGTTTTTT
few | TRBD1 | TRBJ2-7 | TRBV5-1 | CASSSPGQGSLQYF | TGCGCCAGCAGCTCCCCGGGACAGGGTTCCTTGCAGTACTTC
few | TRBD1 | TRBJ1-5 | TRBV5-1 | CASSPGTGNQPQHF | TGCGCCAGCAGCCCCGGGACAGGTAATCAGCCCCAGCATTTT
few | TRBD2 | TRBJ2-7 | TRBV18 | CASHQGRGAYEQYF | TGTGCCAGCCATCAAGGGCGGGGGGCCTACGAGCAGTACTTC
- | - | TRBJ2-5 | TRBV19 | CASSMSFGETQYF | TGTGCCAGTAGTATGAGTTTCGGAGAGACCCAGTACTTC